These 18 T cell receptor beta chains were sequenced from one sample in a study of cytomegalovirus exposure and HLA in healthy donors (dated by TCRdb to about 2017). Libraries were prepared through the immunoSEQ multiplex PCR assay. For the multiplex PCR, a mixture combining 60 forward primers for TCR Vbeta segments and 13 reverse primers for TCR Jbeta segments was used. TCRdb mirrors the immuneACCESS table, restricted to in-frame sequences. Some clones are absent from its copies; in checked studies, under half trace to an unresolved V gene, and the reason for the others is unknown. This sample is represented by roughly 86,000 clones; 77% of them were singletons. Under 8% of the sample is held by the ten biggest clonotypes. What was sequenced was PBMCs. Receptors were obtained from a man aged 50-60 years in good health and CMV-seropositive.

The V call is TRBV11-3, the J call TRBJ2-7; tentatively, D is TRBD1 (6 bases). In germline, CDR1 is SGHNT, CDR2 YENEEA. The V end lost 6 bases, the J end lost 0 bases, and 12 bases lay between the germline ends. The CDR3 contains 14 residues. CDR3 loop: CASSPPDSSYEQYF. CDR3 DNA: TGTGCCAGCAGTCCCCCGGACAGCTCCTACGAGCAGTACTTC.

J is TRBJ2-2 and V is TRBV9; the D gene is possibly TRBD1 (6 bases). V shed 2 bases and J shed 4 bases, with 18 bases lying between them. CDR3 length: 17 amino acids. Germline V gives CDR1 SGDLS, CDR2 YYNGEE. The CDR3 region has the DNA TGTGCCAGCAGCGTTTTAGGAAGGGGGACCTCCACCGGGGAGCTGTTTTTT. It translates to CASSVLGRGTSTGELFF.

The rearrangement uses TRBV21-1 and TRBJ2-5; the table's D call TRBD2 went unverified against the DNA. TRBV21-1 is assigned pseudogene status. CDR3 size: 14 residues. The CDR3 region has the DNA TGTGCCAGCAGCAAACGTAACGGAGTTAGGAACCAGTACTTC. This translates into CASSKRNGVRNQYF.

This chain links TRBV18 with TRBJ2-3; TRBD2 matches 8 bases. The CDR3 is 17 residues long. The V gene's germline CDR1 is KGHSH and CDR2 LQKENI. V was pared by 6 bases and J by 0 bases, with 11 bases of the junction left unmatched. CDR3 in DNA: TGTGCCAGCTCCCTCAATAGCGGGGTGACAAGCACAGATACGCAGTATTTT. Protein: CASSLNSGVTSTDTQYF. Variable domain in full (rest from reference TRBV18 and TRBJ2-3): NAGVMQNPRHLVRRRGQEARLRCSPMKGHSHVYWYRQLPEEGLKFMVYLQKENIIDESGMPKERFSAEFPKEGPSILRIQQVVRGDSAAYFCASSLNSGVTSTDTQYFGPGTRLTVL.

This chain links TRBV9 with TRBJ2-5; tentatively, D is TRBD1 (6 bases). The V end was cut by 0 bases, the J end by 3 bases, with 15 bases between. The germline CDR1 and CDR2 sequences are SGDLS and YYNGEE. CDR3 length: 16 amino acids. DNA of the CDR3: TGTGCCAGCAGCGTAGCTCAGGGGAAGGGGGAAGAGACCCAGTACTTC. It codes for CASSVAQGKGEETQYF.

The rearrangement uses TRBV9 and TRBJ2-7, with 10 bases identical to TRBD2. CDR1 is SGDLS and CDR2 is YYNGEE in the germline V gene. The V segment lost 4 bases and the J segment 7 bases; nucleotides outside the gene matches: 11. This CDR3 comprises 15 residues. This chain's CDR3 is CASSPMSGGAWEQYF. The CDR3 DNA reads TGTGCCAGCAGCCCGATGAGCGGGGGGGCGTGGGAGCAGTACTTC.

This clone has more than one count but fewer than ten. Within the sample, other DNA sequences also encode this same CDR3. The V call is TRBV30, the J call TRBJ2-3, with TRBD2 identical over 9 bases. V lost 0 bases to trimming and J lost 0 bases; unmatched junction nucleotides: 4. Germline V gene lookup returns CDR1 GTSNPN and CDR2 SVGIG (reference sequence). This CDR3 has 16 residues. The CDR3 DNA follows: TGTGCCTGGAGTGTATTTAGCGGGGGAAGCACAGATACGCAGTATTTT. Translated: CAWSVFSGGSTDTQYF.

The genes are TRBV7-2 and TRBJ2-5; no clear D gene. CDR3 length: 13 residues. Per germline, CDR1 SGHTA and CDR2 FQGNSA. V was trimmed by 1 base and J by 5 bases, leaving 8 bases between them. The CDR3, as DNA: TGTGCCAGCAGCTTAGGGTACAGCGAGACCCAGTACTTC. Translated, it gives CASSLGYSETQYF.

This chain uses TRBV9 with TRBJ1-3, with TRBD1 as a possible D gene (5 bases). Germline CDR1 reads SGDLS; CDR2 reads YYNGEE. Trimming removed 5 bases from V and 2 bases from J, with 14 bases in between. The CDR3 extends over 15 amino acids. The CDR3 coding sequence is TGTGCCAGCAGTGTCGTAGGGGCGGCTGGAAACACCATATATTTT. It is translated as CASSVVGAAGNTIYF.

The V call is TRBV18, the J call TRBJ1-6; 8 nucleotides match TRBD1. V was clipped by 9 bases and J by 3 bases; unmatched bases: 4. The CDR3 runs to 14 residues. The germline gives CDR1 KGHSH, CDR2 LQKENI. Here the CDR3 reads CASSDRGYNSPLHF. The CDR3 nucleotides read TGTGCCAGTTCCGACAGGGGCTATAATTCACCCCTCCACTTT.

The chain couples TRBV6-1 to TRBJ1-2, with 8 positions matching TRBD1. Per germline, CDR1 MNHNS and CDR2 SASEGT. The CDR3 loop spans 14 amino acids. Trimming removed 4 bases from V and 8 bases from J; junction bases left unmatched: 9. The CDR3 region has the DNA TGTGCCAGCAGTGTACCGGACAGGGTCCTCGGCTACACCTTC. Amino acids: CASSVPDRVLGYTF.

The rearrangement links TRBV18 to TRBJ1-5, with TRBD1 matching over 7 bases. The CDR3 loop spans 13 amino acids. Germline V gene sequence: CDR1 KGHSH, CDR2 LQKENI. Unmatched junction bases numbered 4, after V lost 6 bases and J lost 5 bases. Here the CDR3 reads CASSRDRDQPQHF. CDR3 DNA sequence: TGTGCCAGCTCCCGCGACAGGGATCAGCCCCAGCATTTT.

To note about this clone: A read error may produce the germline difference seen at one junction end. The chain recombines TRBV12-5 with TRBJ2-7, with TRBD2 identical over 8 bases. CDR3 length: 12 residues. CDR1 is LGHNT, CDR2 FRNRAP, per germline. This CDR3 reads CASGPRPGLGLF. For the CDR3, the DNA is TGTGCTAGTGGTCCGCGCCCGGGACTAGGTCTCTTC. Supplemented by reference TRBV12-5 and TRBJ2-7, the full variable domain reads DARVTQTPRHKVTEMGQEVTMRCQPILGHNTVFWYRQTMMQGLELLAYFRNRAPLDDSGMPKDRFSAEMPDATLATLKIQPSEPRDSAVYFCASGPRPGLGLFGPGTRLTVT.

V and J are TRBV28 and TRBJ1-1, with unresolved D. Germline assignment: CDR1 MDHEN and CDR2 SYDVKM. The germline V and J ends were trimmed by 6 bases and 5 bases, with 13 bases remaining between them. The CDR3 is made up of 13 amino acids. CDR3 sequence (DNA): TGTGCCAGCAGCCTTCGAGGCGAGACTGAAGCTTTCTTT. This translates into CASSLRGETEAFF.

CDR3 residues: CASSQETGGVAEAFF. CDR3 in DNA: TGCGCCAGCAGCCAAGAGACAGGGGGCGTCGCTGAAGCTTTCTTT. The chain links TRBV4-3 to TRBJ1-1, with 10 bases fitting TRBD1. With 0 bases clipped from V and 6 bases from J, the junction kept 4 bases outside the gene matches. CDR3 size: 15 residues. The germline gives CDR1 LGHNA, CDR2 YSLEER.

Notes on this clone: The junction departs from the called germline gene at one end, perhaps through a read error. This rearrangement joins TRBV6-6 to TRBJ2-7; 10 bases line up with TRBD1. Germline CDR1 reads MNHNY; CDR2 reads SVGAGI (reference sequence). This CDR3 contains 13 residues. In DNA form, the CDR3 reads TGTGCCAGCAGTTCGGGACAGGGGAGCATAGGGGACTTC. It is translated as CASSSGQGSIGDF.

This clone was detected once. CDR3 residues: CASSQVGGGASTDTQYF. Written as DNA, the CDR3 is TGCGCCAGCAGCCAAGTGGGCGGGGGGGCCTCCACAGATACGCAGTATTTT. The chain couples TRBV4-3 to TRBJ2-3; 9 positions match TRBD2. This CDR3 comprises 17 residues. Trimming at V came to 1 base and at J to 2 bases, leaving 7 bases not matched to a gene. Germline V gene sequence: CDR1 LGHNA, CDR2 YSLEER.

The chain combines TRBV28 with TRBJ1-5, with TRBD1 as a possible D gene (5 bases). The germline gives CDR1 MDHEN, CDR2 SYDVKM. The CDR3 has 13 amino acids. V lost 4 bases and J 11 bases, leaving 15 bases between the germline ends. The CDR3 region is CASSSSGTPAQHF. The CDR3 nucleotides read TGTGCCAGCAGTTCCTCGGGGACTCCGGCCCAGCATTTT.